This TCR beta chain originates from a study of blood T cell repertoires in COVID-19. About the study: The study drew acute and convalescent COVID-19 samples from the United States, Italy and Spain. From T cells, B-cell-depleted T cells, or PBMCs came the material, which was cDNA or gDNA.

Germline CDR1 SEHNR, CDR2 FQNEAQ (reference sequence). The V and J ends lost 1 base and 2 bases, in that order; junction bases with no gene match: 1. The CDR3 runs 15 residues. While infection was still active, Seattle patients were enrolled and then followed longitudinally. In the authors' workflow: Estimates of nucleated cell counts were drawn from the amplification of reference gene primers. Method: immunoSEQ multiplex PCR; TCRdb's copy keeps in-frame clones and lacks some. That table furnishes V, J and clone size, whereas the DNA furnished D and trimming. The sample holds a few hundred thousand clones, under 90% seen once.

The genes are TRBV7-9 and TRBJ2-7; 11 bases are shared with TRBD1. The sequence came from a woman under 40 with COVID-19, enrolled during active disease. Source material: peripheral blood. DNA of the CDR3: TGTGCCAGCAGCTTAGAGGGACAGGGGGCCTACGAGCAGTACTTC. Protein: CASSLEGQGAYEQYF.